This T cell receptor (beta chain) was found in a study of shared clonotypes between healthy human individuals. As for the study in general: A couple of female and a few male donors aged 18 to 49 were enrolled. Study outcomes and limitations: Clonotype sharing among donors was expected to depend on sequencing depth. Sample collection involved blood only; tissue repertoires are likely different.

This clone was counted a single time. What it binds is unknown. From germline, CDR1 is WNHNN and CDR2 SYGVQD (reference sequence). V was pared by 0 bases and J by 2 bases, with 9 bases between. CDR3 size: 15 residues. Sequencing used immunoSEQ multiplex PCR; TCRdb keeps in-frame clones, though not all of them. Among about 460,000 clones listed, 75% to 80% were seen once. The clonotype originates from a woman aged 35 to 49 in good health. Some clones in this sample may be carry-over from other donors' samples. The sequenced material came from PBMCs. The chain combines TRBV10-1 with TRBJ2-3, with D maybe TRBD1 (6 bases). The DNA for the CDR3 is TGCGCCAGCAGTGAGTCTTGGGGGCCCACAGATACGCAGTATTTT. Amino acid sequence: CASSESWGPTDTQYF.